A selection of T cell receptor beta chains follows, all from one sample in a study of cytomegalovirus exposure and HLA in healthy donors. The data were produced by immunoSEQ multiplex PCR, yet TCRdb's version contains in-frame clones alone and is incomplete. The table shows 110,000 to 150,000 clones, with roughly four fifths occurring only once. Specimen: PBMCs. The receptors were sampled from a man aged 25 to 45 in good health and CMV-seronegative. CDR3s include the opening cysteine and the closing phenylalanine or tryptophan. The D gene is left open where the match is weak. A clone size is listed for some rows: how often the clone was seen (once, few, many), or a class if it is expanded.

clone size: -; D gene: -; V gene: TRBV6-6; CDR3 length: 12; J gene: TRBJ1-2; CDR3 DNA: TGTGCCAGCAGCGGCAGGGACTATGGCTACACCTTC; CDR3 protein: CASSGRDYGYTF
clone size: -; D gene: -; V gene: TRBV7-9; CDR3 length: 18; J gene: TRBJ1-2; CDR3 DNA: TGTGCCAGCAGCTTACCCGTTGGCAGTTCGGATCCTTCGAGGGGCTACACCTTC; CDR3 protein: CASSLPVGSSDPSRGYTF
clone size: few; D gene: TRBD2; V gene: TRBV11-2; CDR3 length: 19; J gene: TRBJ2-5; CDR3 DNA: TGTGCCAGCAGCTTAGGAAAAGCGGGGGGCCCTTTTGCGAGAGAGACCCAGTACTTC; CDR3 protein: CASSLGKAGGPFARETQYF
clone size: -; D gene: TRBD1; V gene: TRBV2; CDR3 length: 14; J gene: TRBJ1-5; CDR3 DNA: TGTGCCAGCAGCGACCGGGACAGAAATCAGCCCCAGCATTTT; CDR3 protein: CASSDRDRNQPQHF
clone size: few; D gene: -; V gene: TRBV19; CDR3 length: 13; J gene: TRBJ2-1; CDR3 DNA: TGTGCCAGTAGTACAGGCCTTTACAATGAGCAGTTCTTC; CDR3 protein: CASSTGLYNEQFF
clone size: -; D gene: TRBD1; V gene: TRBV5-1; CDR3 length: 16; J gene: TRBJ2-5; CDR3 DNA: TGCGCCAGCAGCCCCTCCGGGACAGGGAGGAGAGAGACCCAGTACTTC; CDR3 protein: CASSPSGTGRRETQYF
clone size: few; D gene: -; V gene: TRBV21-1; CDR3 length: 16; J gene: TRBJ1-1; CDR3 DNA: TGTGCCAGCAGCCTCCACTGGACAGCCACAGACACTGAAGCTTTCTTT; CDR3 protein: CASSLHWTATDTEAFF
clone size: -; D gene: -; V gene: TRBV5-1; CDR3 length: 14; J gene: TRBJ1-3; CDR3 DNA: TGCGCCAGCAGCTTGGCAGGGTACGGAAACACCATATATTTT; CDR3 protein: CASSLAGYGNTIYF
clone size: -; D gene: -; V gene: TRBV7-9; CDR3 length: 12; J gene: TRBJ2-1; CDR3 DNA: TGTGCCAGCAGCTTAGGTAGCGATGAGCAGTTCTTC; CDR3 protein: CASSLGSDEQFF
clone size: -; D gene: -; V gene: TRBV19; CDR3 length: 13; J gene: TRBJ1-1; CDR3 DNA: TGTGCCAGTAGTAGGGGGGGGATAACTGAAGCTTTCTTT; CDR3 protein: CASSRGGITEAFF
clone size: -; D gene: -; V gene: TRBV6-5; CDR3 length: 15; J gene: TRBJ2-7; CDR3 DNA: TGTGCCAGCAGCTCAGGAGGCCGTGGGCCCTACGAGCAGTACTTC; CDR3 protein: CASSSGGRGPYEQYF
clone size: -; D gene: TRBD2; V gene: TRBV27; CDR3 length: 15; J gene: TRBJ2-1; CDR3 DNA: TGTGCCAGCAGTCTAGCGGGCCCCTCCTACAATGAGCAGTTCTTC; CDR3 protein: CASSLAGPSYNEQFF
clone size: few; D gene: TRBD1; V gene: TRBV28; CDR3 length: 15; J gene: TRBJ2-7; CDR3 DNA: TGTGCCAGCAGTTTCCAGGGGGCCCGGTTATCGGAGCAGTACTTC; CDR3 protein: CASSFQGARLSEQYF
clone size: once; D gene: TRBD2; V gene: TRBV9; CDR3 length: 15; J gene: TRBJ2-2; CDR3 DNA: TGTGCCAGCAGCGGAATAGCGGGAGGCGCCGGGGAGCTGTTTTTT; CDR3 protein: CASSGIAGGAGELFF
clone size: -; D gene: -; V gene: TRBV28; CDR3 length: 14; J gene: TRBJ2-6; CDR3 DNA: TGTGCCAGCAGCCTCACAACTGGGGCCAACGTCCTGACTTTC; CDR3 protein: CASSLTTGANVLTF
clone size: -; D gene: -; V gene: TRBV30; CDR3 length: 15; J gene: TRBJ2-1; CDR3 DNA: TGTGCCTGGAGTGTACTTGGGGGGAGATACAATGAGCAGTTCTTC; CDR3 protein: CAWSVLGGRYNEQFF
clone size: once; D gene: TRBD1; V gene: TRBV4-1; CDR3 length: 17; J gene: TRBJ2-1; CDR3 DNA: TGCGCCAGCAGCCGAGTCAGGGGGCGGAACTCCTACAATGAGCAGTTCTTC; CDR3 protein: CASSRVRGRNSYNEQFF
clone size: few; D gene: -; V gene: TRBV30; CDR3 length: 13; J gene: TRBJ2-3; CDR3 DNA: TGTGCCTGGAGGGAGGGAGCTGCAGATACGCAGTATTTT; CDR3 protein: CAWREGAADTQYF
clone size: -; D gene: TRBD2; V gene: TRBV27; CDR3 length: 17; J gene: TRBJ2-7; CDR3 DNA: TGTGCCAGCAGTTTAGGGGCTAGCGGGAGGAGCGTCTACGAGCAGTACTTC; CDR3 protein: CASSLGASGRSVYEQYF
clone size: -; D gene: -; V gene: TRBV15; CDR3 length: 14; J gene: TRBJ2-7; CDR3 DNA: TGTGCCACCAGCAGAGGGGGCGGGACCTACGAGCAGTACTTC; CDR3 protein: CATSRGGGTYEQYF
clone size: -; D gene: TRBD2; V gene: TRBV5-1; CDR3 length: 17; J gene: TRBJ2-2; CDR3 DNA: TGCGCCAGCAGCCCGGAGGGCGGGAGGGACTACACCGGGGAGCTGTTTTTT; CDR3 protein: CASSPEGGRDYTGELFF
clone size: -; D gene: TRBD2; V gene: TRBV6-1; CDR3 length: 15; J gene: TRBJ2-2; CDR3 DNA: TGTGCCAGCAAAAAGTGGCGGGAGTACACCGGGGAGCTGTTTTTT; CDR3 protein: CASKKWREYTGELFF